These 14 T cell receptor beta chains were all obtained from the same sample, sequenced in a study of blood T cell repertoires in COVID-19. Here immunoSEQ multiplex PCR was the method, and the copy in TCRdb shows in-frame clones only, minus some. The table includes tens of thousands of clones, approximately 78% detected once. Source material: peripheral blood. The receptors shown here come from a man aged 55 to 70 in a cohort sampled during active COVID-19.

V usage is TRBV11-2 and J usage is TRBJ2-3, with 10 positions matching TRBD2. The germline V gene encodes CDR1 SGHAT and CDR2 FQNNGV. The CDR3 consists of 14 residues. The ends lost 8 bases at V and 8 bases at J; junction bases unmatched: 10. In nucleotides, the CDR3 is TGTGCCAGCGCCCCTAGCGGGGGAGGAGGTACGCAGTATTTT. As protein: CASAPSGGGGTQYF.

This clone was found once. The V and J genes are TRBV7-9 and TRBJ1-6; D is possibly TRBD1 (6 bases). Trimming removed 3 bases from V and 9 bases from J, with 15 bases in between. CDR3 length: 15 amino acids. Looked up from germline, CDR1 is SEHNR and CDR2 is FQNEAQ (reference sequence). The CDR3 region has the DNA TGTGCCAGCAGCTTGCCCGCAGGGGATCCTTCACCCCTCCACTTT. Encoded protein: CASSLPAGDPSPLHF. The complete variable domain, with remaining parts taken from reference TRBV7-9 and TRBJ1-6, reads DTGVSQNPRHKITKRGQNVTFRCDPISEHNRLYWYRQTLGQGPEFLTYFQNEAQLEKSRLLSDRFSAERPKGSFSTLEIQRTEQGDSAMYLCASSLPAGDPSPLHFGNGTRLTVT.

V is TRBV7-2 and J is TRBJ2-1; 10 bases are shared with TRBD2. V was pared by 7 bases and J by 6 bases, with 9 bases of the junction left unmatched. Germline CDR1 and CDR2: SGHTA and FQGNSA. The CDR3 totals 15 residues. The CDR3 region has the DNA TGTGCCAGCACCCCGACTAGCGGGTTTTTCAATGAGCAGTTCTTC. Its protein product is CASTPTSGFFNEQFF. The complete variable domain, with remaining parts taken from reference TRBV7-2 and TRBJ2-1, reads GAGVSQSPSNKVTEKGKDVELRCDPISGHTALYWYRQSLGQGLEFLIYFQGNSAPDKSGLPSDRFSAERTGGSVSTLTIQRTQQEDSAVYLCASTPTSGFFNEQFFGPGTRLTVL.

The chain employs TRBV6-1 and TRBJ2-7; a weak D match, TRBD1 (6 bases). The CDR3 runs 14 residues. Per germline, CDR1 MNHNS and CDR2 SASEGT. V lost 2 bases, J lost 4 bases, and 12 bases lay in between. This CDR3 reads CASSEIDRSYEQYF. The DNA for the CDR3 is TGTGCCAGCAGTGAAATAGACAGGTCTTACGAGCAGTACTTC.

V is TRBV19 and J is TRBJ2-1; the match to TRBD1 covers 9 bases. Germline V gives CDR1 LNHDA, CDR2 SQIVND (reference sequence). The CDR3 has 15 residues. Trimming cost V 7 bases and J 3 bases; bases outside gene matches: 7. The CDR3 protein is CASTGTGKGYNEQFF. CDR3 nucleotides: TGTGCCAGTACAGGGACAGGGAAGGGCTACAATGAGCAGTTCTTC.

This clone was seen a handful of times. This sequence joins TRBV18 and TRBJ1-2; D gene unclear. Trimming took 2 bases from V and 0 from J, leaving 10 bases between them. The CDR3 has 15 residues. CDR1 and CDR2 (germline): KGHSH, LQKENI. In nucleotides, the CDR3 is TGTGCCAGCTCACCAGTACAGAGTACTAACTATGGCTACACCTTC. Amino acid sequence: CASSPVQSTNYGYTF.

The chain has TRBV30 and TRBJ2-2; TRBD2 matches at 7 bases. The CDR3 spans 14 residues. From germline, CDR1 is GTSNPN and CDR2 SVGIG (reference sequence). The ends lost 2 bases at V and 5 bases at J; junction bases unmatched: 5. The CDR3, as DNA: TGTGCCTGGAGTCAGCGGGGCAGGACCGGGGAGCTGTTTTTT. This codes for CAWSQRGRTGELFF.

The rearrangement uses TRBV19 and TRBJ1-6; D is unclear. Trimming pared 10 bases from V and 2 bases from J, leaving 15 bases between. The germline gives CDR1 LNHDA, CDR2 SQIVND (reference sequence). This CDR3 region has 15 residues. The CDR3 is CATKAGSTYNSPLHF. The CDR3 nucleotides are TGTGCCACCAAGGCGGGATCCACCTATAATTCACCCCTCCACTTT.

J is TRBJ2-1 and V is TRBV28; no clear D. With 6 bases removed from V and 0 bases from J, the gap between germline ends came to 6 bases. Per the germline V gene, CDR1 is MDHEN and CDR2 is SYDVKM. This CDR3 has 13 residues. CDR3 protein: CASRPGSYNEQFF. The CDR3 nucleotides read TGTGCCAGCAGACCCGGCTCCTACAATGAGCAGTTCTTC.

V gene TRBV11-2 combines with J gene TRBJ2-1; D remains ambiguous. In germline, CDR1 is SGHAT, CDR2 FQNNGV. Trimming shortened V by 2 bases and J by 4 bases, and 15 bases separated the two germline ends. This CDR3 contains 16 residues. This CDR3 reads CASSLQSVVGYNEQFF. CDR3 in DNA: TGTGCCAGCAGCTTACAATCCGTCGTCGGGTACAATGAGCAGTTCTTC.

Only one count was recorded for this clone. The chain recombines TRBV3-1 (or the pseudogene TRBV3-2) with TRBJ1-1, with 7 bases that match TRBD1. The J segment lost 3 bases and the V segment lost 4 bases, leaving 5 bases of the junction unmatched. This CDR3 comprises 14 residues. From germline, CDR1 is LGHDT and CDR2 YNNKEL (reference sequence). This CDR3 reads CASSRGGRDTEAFF. Here the CDR3 DNA reads TGTGCCAGCAGCCGAGGGGGCAGGGACACTGAAGCTTTCTTT.

The sample holds a few counts of this clone. This chain uses TRBV27 with TRBJ1-5, with 11 bases aligning to TRBD1. After removal of 2 bases from V and 5 bases from J, the junction contained 5 bases not matched to a gene. This CDR3 region has 16 residues. Per the germline V gene, CDR1 is MNHEY and CDR2 is SMNVEV (reference sequence). CDR3 loop: CASSLGTGGGHQPQHF. As DNA, the CDR3 is TGTGCCAGCAGTTTAGGGACAGGGGGAGGACATCAGCCCCAGCATTTT.

This chain uses TRBV9 with TRBJ2-2; 7 nucleotides agree with TRBD2. V lost 4 bases, J lost 6 bases, and 6 bases stayed unmatched. The CDR3 sequence is 14 residues long. Germline V gives CDR1 SGDLS, CDR2 YYNGEE. CDR3 in DNA: TGTGCCAGCAGCTCTAGACGGGGGGCCGGGGAGCTGTTTTTT. This translates into CASSSRRGAGELFF. Looking up the rest from reference TRBV9 and TRBJ2-2 gives the full variable domain: DSGVTQTPKHLITATGQRVTLRCSPRSGDLSVYWYQQSLDQGLQFLIQYYNGEERAKGNILERFSAQQFPDLHSELNLSSLELGDSALYFCASSSRRGAGELFFGEGSRLTVL.

V gene TRBV7-9 combines with J gene TRBJ1-5, with a possible D match to TRBD1 (5 bases). This CDR3 comprises 15 residues. With 6 bases removed from V and 4 bases from J, the gap between germline ends came to 16 bases. Looked up from germline, CDR1 is SEHNR and CDR2 is FQNEAQ (reference sequence). CDR3 amino acids: CASSPGPGGNQPQHF. The CDR3 DNA reads as TGTGCCAGCAGTCCGGGACCCGGAGGGAATCAGCCCCAGCATTTT.